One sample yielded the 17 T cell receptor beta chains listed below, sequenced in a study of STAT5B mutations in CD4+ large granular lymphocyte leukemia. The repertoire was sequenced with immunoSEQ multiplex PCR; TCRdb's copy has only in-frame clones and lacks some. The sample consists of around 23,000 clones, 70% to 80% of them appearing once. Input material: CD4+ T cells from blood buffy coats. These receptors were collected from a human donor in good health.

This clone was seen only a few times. CDR3 DNA: TGTGCCAGCAGCTTAGGAGCGGGAGGGCCCCACGGGGAGCTGTTTTTT. Translation: CASSLGAGGPHGELFF. The V call is TRBV11-2, the J call TRBJ2-2, with 10 positions matching TRBD2. With 1 base clipped from V and 7 bases from J, the junction kept 6 bases outside the gene matches. The CDR3 is made up of 16 amino acids. The germline gives CDR1 SGHAT, CDR2 FQNNGV.

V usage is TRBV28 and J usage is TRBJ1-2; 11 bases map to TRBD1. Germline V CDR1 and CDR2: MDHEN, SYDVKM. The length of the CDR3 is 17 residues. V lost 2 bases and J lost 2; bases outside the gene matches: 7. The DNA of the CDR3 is TGTGCCAGCAGTTTAGGGACAGGGGGATTCAAGAACTATGGCTACACCTTC. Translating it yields CASSLGTGGFKNYGYTF.

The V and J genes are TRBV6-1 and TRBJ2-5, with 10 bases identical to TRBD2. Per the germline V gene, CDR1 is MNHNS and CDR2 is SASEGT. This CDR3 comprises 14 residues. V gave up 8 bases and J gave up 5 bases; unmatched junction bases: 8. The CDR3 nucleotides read TGTGCCAGCGGGCTAGCGGGAGTTATGGAGACCCAGTACTTC. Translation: CASGLAGVMETQYF.

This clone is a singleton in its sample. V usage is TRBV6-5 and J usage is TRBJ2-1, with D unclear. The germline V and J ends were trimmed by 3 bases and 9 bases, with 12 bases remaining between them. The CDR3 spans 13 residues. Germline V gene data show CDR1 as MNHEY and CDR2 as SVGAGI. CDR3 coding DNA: TGTGCCAGCAGTTATCTGGGTAGAAGTGAGCAGTTCTTC. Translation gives CASSYLGRSEQFF.

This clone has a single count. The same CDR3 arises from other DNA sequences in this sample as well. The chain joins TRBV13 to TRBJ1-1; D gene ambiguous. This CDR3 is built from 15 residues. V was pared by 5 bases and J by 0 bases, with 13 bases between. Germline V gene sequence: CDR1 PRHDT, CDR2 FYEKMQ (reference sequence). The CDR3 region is CASSHREVMNTEAFF. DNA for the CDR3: TGTGCCAGCAGCCACCGGGAGGTAATGAACACTGAAGCTTTCTTT. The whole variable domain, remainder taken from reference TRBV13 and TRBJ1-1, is AAGVIQSPRHLIKEKRETATLKCYPIPRHDTVYWYQQGPGQDPQFLISFYEKMQSDKGSIPDRFSAQQFSDYHSELNMSSLELGDSALYFCASSHREVMNTEAFFGQGTRLTVV.

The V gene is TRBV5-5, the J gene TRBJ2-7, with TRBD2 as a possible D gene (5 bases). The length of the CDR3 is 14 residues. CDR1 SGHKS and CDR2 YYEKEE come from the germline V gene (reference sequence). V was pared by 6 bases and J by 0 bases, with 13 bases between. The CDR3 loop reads CASTLSSASYEQYF. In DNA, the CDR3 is TGTGCCAGCACCTTAAGTAGCGCCTCCTACGAGCAGTACTTC.

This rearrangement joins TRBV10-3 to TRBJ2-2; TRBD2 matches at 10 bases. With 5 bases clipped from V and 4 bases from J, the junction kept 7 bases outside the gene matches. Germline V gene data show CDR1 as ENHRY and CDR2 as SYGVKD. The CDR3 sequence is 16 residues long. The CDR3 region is CAISSTRTSGTGELFF. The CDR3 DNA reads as TGTGCCATCAGTTCAACCAGGACTAGCGGCACCGGGGAGCTGTTTTTT.

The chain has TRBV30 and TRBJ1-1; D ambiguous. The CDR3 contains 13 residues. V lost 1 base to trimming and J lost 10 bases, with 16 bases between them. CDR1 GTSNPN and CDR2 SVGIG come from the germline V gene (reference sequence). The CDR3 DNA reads TGTGCCTGGAGTGGTTCCGTAAGGGCGGTAGCTTTCTTT. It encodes CAWSGSVRAVAFF.

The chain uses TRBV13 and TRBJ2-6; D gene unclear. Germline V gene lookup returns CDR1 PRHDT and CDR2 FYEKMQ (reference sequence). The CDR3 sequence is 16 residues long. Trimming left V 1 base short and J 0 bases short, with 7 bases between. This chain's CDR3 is CASSLDRASGANVLTF. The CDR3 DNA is TGTGCCAGCAGCTTAGATCGGGCCTCTGGGGCCAACGTCCTGACTTTC. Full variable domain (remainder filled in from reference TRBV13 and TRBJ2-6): AAGVIQSPRHLIKEKRETATLKCYPIPRHDTVYWYQQGPGQDPQFLISFYEKMQSDKGSIPDRFSAQQFSDYHSELNMSSLELGDSALYFCASSLDRASGANVLTFGAGSRLTVL.

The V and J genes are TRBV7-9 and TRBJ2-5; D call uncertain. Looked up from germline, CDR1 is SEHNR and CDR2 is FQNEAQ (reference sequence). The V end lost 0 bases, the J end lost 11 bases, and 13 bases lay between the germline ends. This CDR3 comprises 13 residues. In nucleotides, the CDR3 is TGTGCCAGCAGCTTAGCGGGGTCGGTTGCGCAGTACTTC. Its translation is CASSLAGSVAQYF.

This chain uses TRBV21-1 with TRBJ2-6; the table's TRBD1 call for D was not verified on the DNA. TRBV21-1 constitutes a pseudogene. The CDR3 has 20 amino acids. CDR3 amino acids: CASSLALGQGQPSGANVLTF. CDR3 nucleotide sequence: TGTGCCAGCAGCCTAGCCCTCGGACAGGGACAGCCCTCTGGGGCCAACGTCCTGACTTTC.

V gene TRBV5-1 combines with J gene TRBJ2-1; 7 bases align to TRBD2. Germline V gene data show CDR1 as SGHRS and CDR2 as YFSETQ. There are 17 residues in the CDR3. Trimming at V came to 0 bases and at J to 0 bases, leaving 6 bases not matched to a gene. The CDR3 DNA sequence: TGCGCCAGCAGCTTGGGGCTAGGGAGGGGCTCCTACAATGAGCAGTTCTTC. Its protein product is CASSLGLGRGSYNEQFF.

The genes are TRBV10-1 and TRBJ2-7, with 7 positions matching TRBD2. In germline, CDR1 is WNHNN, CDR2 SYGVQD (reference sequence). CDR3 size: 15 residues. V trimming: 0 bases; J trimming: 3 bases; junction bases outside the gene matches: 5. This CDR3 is CASSESGGSIYEQYF. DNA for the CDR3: TGCGCCAGCAGTGAGTCTGGCGGGAGTATCTACGAGCAGTACTTC.

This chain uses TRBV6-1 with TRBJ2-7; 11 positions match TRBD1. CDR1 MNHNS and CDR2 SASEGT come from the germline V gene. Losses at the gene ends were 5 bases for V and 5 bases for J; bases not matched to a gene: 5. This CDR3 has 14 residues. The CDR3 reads CASSRTGGFNEQYF. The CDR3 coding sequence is TGTGCCAGCAGTCGGACAGGGGGCTTCAACGAGCAGTACTTC.

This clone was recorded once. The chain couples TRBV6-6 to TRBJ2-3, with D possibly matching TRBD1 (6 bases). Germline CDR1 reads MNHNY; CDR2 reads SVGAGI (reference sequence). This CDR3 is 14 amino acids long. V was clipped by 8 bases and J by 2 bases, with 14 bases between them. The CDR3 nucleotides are TGTGCCAGCGGGACCAGGGACACCACAGATACGCAGTATTTT. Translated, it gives CASGTRDTTDTQYF.

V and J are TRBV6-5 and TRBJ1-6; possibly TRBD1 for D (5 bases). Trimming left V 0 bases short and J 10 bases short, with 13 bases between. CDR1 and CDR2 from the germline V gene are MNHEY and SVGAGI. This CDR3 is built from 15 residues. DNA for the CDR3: TGTGCCAGCAGTTACTCGACCGGTACAGGATCACCCCTCCACTTT. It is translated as CASSYSTGTGSPLHF.

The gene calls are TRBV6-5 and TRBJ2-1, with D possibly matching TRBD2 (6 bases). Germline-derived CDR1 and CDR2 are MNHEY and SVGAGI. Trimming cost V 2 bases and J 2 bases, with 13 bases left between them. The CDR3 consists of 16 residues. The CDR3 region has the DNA TGTGCCAGCAGTTACCGTAGCGGACCTCCCTACAATGAGCAGTTCTTC. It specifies CASSYRSGPPYNEQFF.